Listed below are T cell receptor beta chains from one sample, sequenced in a study of response to subunit inactivated influenza vaccine. TCRdb reprocessed the RT-PCR reads with MiXCR, giving one entry per CDR3 protein. Among fewer than 700,000 distinct CDR3 sequences listed, 10% to 15% were seen once. The source was PBMCs from blood, collected about 40 days after vaccination. The receptors here all came from a man between 45 and 60 years old who received an inactivated influenza vaccine. Each CDR3 is given without its conserved first and last residue.

J,V,CDR3
TRBJ2-1,TRBV2,ASTQGAGEQF
TRBJ2-4,TRBV24-1,ATSDLRYRGEKNIQY
TRBJ2-2,TRBV5-6,ASSWTGLDTGELF
TRBJ2-3,TRBV4-3,ASSQDPRTDTQY
TRBJ2-3,TRBV3-1,TFSLTSGRADGRDTQY
TRBJ1-1,TRBV20-1,SARKAGLYNTEAF
TRBJ1-5,TRBV20-1,SASRLSSNQPQH
TRBJ1-1,TRBV28,ATILDATGVSEAF
TRBJ1-1,TRBV4-3,ASSQDLGSPLMNTEAF
TRBJ2-7,TRBV12-3/TRBV12-4,ASSLGRDRGLDGPYLHYEQY
TRBJ2-1,TRBV20-1,SAILAGGLSYEQF
TRBJ1-2,TRBV12-3/TRBV12-4,ASSPGTGGGYT
TRBJ2-1,TRBV2,ASFIRVLDNEQF
TRBJ2-3,TRBV4-3,ASSPTSSDTQY
TRBJ2-2,TRBV6-5,ASSYSGTRGRGELF
TRBJ2-1,TRBV27,ASSFDGRGYNEQF
TRBJ2-4,TRBV29-1,SVVAGQGKNIQY
TRBJ2-5,TRBV20-1,SASGLGDFVETQY
TRBJ2-7,TRBV12-3/TRBV12-4,ASSSPGDPDEQY
TRBJ2-7,TRBV6-5,ASSLAIKGTEQY
TRBJ2-3,TRBV20-1,SAVRVATDTQY
TRBJ2-4,TRBV7-9,ASSLATGPLAKNIQY
TRBJ2-1,TRBV4-3,ASSQELGSTSYNEQF
TRBJ2-1,TRBV6-5,ASSYDIGRTNEF
TRBJ2-6,TRBV9,ASSVSKVPGYSGANVLT
TRBJ2-5,TRBV29-1,SVGVAGGPGQETQY
TRBJ2-3,TRBV3-1,ASSQVISGSDTQY
TRBJ2-5,TRBV24-1,CGVRAAGVMETQY
TRBJ1-1,TRBV3-1,ASSQDASGRTEAF
TRBJ2-5,TRBV29-1,SVEKGYGETQY
TRBJ2-1,TRBV11-2,ASSQTLNEQF
TRBJ1-1,TRBV10-3,AISESGREGAF
TRBJ1-4,TRBV14,ASSPRTGEKLF
TRBJ2-1,TRBV7-6,ASSLEALAGGRRF
TRBJ1-2,TRBV20-1,SANGYGYT
TRBJ2-7,TRBV29-1,SVGEGISEQY
TRBJ2-7,TRBV20-1,SANREGHSYEQY
TRBJ2-7,TRBV2,ASSELAGITYEQY
TRBJ2-4,TRBV4-1,ASSQMGADIQY